One and the same sample provided the 29 T cell receptor beta chains below, sequenced in a study of T-cell reconstitution after alpha-beta-depleted transplantation in children. General study points: Most T-cell counts and diversity one year after the transplant came from T cells that were newly produced.

No antigens are known for them. Unique molecular identifiers were incorporated into the prepared TCRbeta library. MiXCR was run by TCRdb on the PCR reads, yielding one entry per CDR3 protein. This sample carries around 270,000 distinct CDR3 sequences, over 7.5% of them seen once, and the ten largest clones take approximately 9.6%. This specimen consisted of peripheral blood, obtained 360 days after TCRalphabeta/CD19-depleted stem cell transplant. The receptors stem from a female patient aged 2-10 years who had a stem cell transplant for Fanconi anemia, so the T cells may come from the graft donor.

In its sample, this clonotype was seen many times. The chain couples TRBV4-3 to TRBJ2-7, with D possibly being TRBD2 (5 bases). Trimming cost V 1 base and J 3 bases, with 13 bases left between them. Germline CDR1 and CDR2: LGHNA and YSLEER. CDR3 length: 15 residues. CDR3 nucleotide sequence: TGCGCCAGCAGCCAAGGGGCTAGCCACTACTACGAGCAGTACTTC. It encodes CASSQGASHYYEQYF.

This clonotype was seen many times. The chain combines TRBV7-9 with TRBJ2-1, with D perhaps TRBD2 (7 bases). The CDR3 consists of 16 residues. V lost 5 bases and J lost 3, with 17 bases in between. Germline CDR1 and CDR2: SEHNR and FQNEAQ (reference sequence). The CDR3 DNA reads as TGTGCCAGCAGCCTCCAAGGGGGGGGCTTCTACAATGAGCAGTTCTTC. It codes for CASSLQGGGFYNEQFF.

This clonotype showed up many times. The chain recombines TRBV12-3 or TRBV12-4 with TRBJ2-2; D may be TRBD1 or TRBD2 (7 bases each). V dropped 4 bases and J dropped 2 bases, with 11 bases sitting between them. The CDR3 consists of 15 residues. The CDR3 spells CASSSGGVNTGELFF. In DNA, the CDR3 is TGTGCCAGCAGTTCAGGGGGGGTTAACACCGGGGAGCTGTTTTTT.

This clonotype was counted ten times or more. The chain recombines TRBV9 with TRBJ2-7; D is unresolved. Trimming removed 0 bases from V and 5 bases from J, with 9 bases in between. Germline loops: CDR1 SGDLS, CDR2 YYNGEE. The CDR3 totals 13 residues. The CDR3 loop is CASSVGLRDEQYV. The CDR3 region has the DNA TGTGCCAGCAGCGTAGGCCTAAGGGACGAGCAGTACGTC.

In this sample, this clonotype turned up many times. This sequence joins TRBV3-1 and TRBJ2-1; D is undetermined. Trimming took off 2 bases at V and 8 bases at J, with 4 bases between the two ends. The CDR3 contains 11 residues. Looked up from germline, CDR1 is LGHDT and CDR2 is YNNKEL (reference sequence). The CDR3: CASSQRDEQFF. Here the CDR3 DNA reads TGTGCCAGCAGCCAACGAGATGAGCAGTTCTTC.

This clonotype has a count of ten or more. V gene TRBV27 combines with J gene TRBJ2-5; 7 bases line up with TRBD2. The CDR3 runs to 15 residues. The junction had 5 bases not matched to a gene; V was cut back by 2 bases and J by 2 bases. Germline V lookup: CDR1 MNHEY, CDR2 SMNVEV (reference sequence). CDR3 loop: CASSLGVGRQETQYF. The CDR3 DNA is TGTGCCAGCAGTTTAGGTGTCGGGAGGCAAGAGACCCAGTACTTC.

At least ten counts were recorded for this clonotype. The rearrangement uses TRBV18 and TRBJ2-1; D possibly matches TRBD1 or TRBD2 (5 bases each). V lost 1 base to trimming and J lost 1 base, with 11 bases between them. The germline gives CDR1 KGHSH, CDR2 LQKENI. The CDR3 spans 16 residues. The CDR3, as DNA: TGTGCCAGCTCACCACTTGACAGAGGGTCCTACAATGAGCAGTTCTTC. Amino acid sequence: CASSPLDRGSYNEQFF. The complete variable domain, with remaining parts taken from reference TRBV18 and TRBJ2-1, reads NAGVMQNPRHLVRRRGQEARLRCSPMKGHSHVYWYRQLPEEGLKFMVYLQKENIIDESGMPKERFSAEFPKEGPSILRIQQVVRGDSAAYFCASSPLDRGSYNEQFFGPGTRLTVL.

This clonotype was counted many times. V is TRBV4-1 and J is TRBJ1-4; 9 nucleotides align to TRBD1. CDR1 and CDR2 (germline): MGHRA, YSYEKL. There are 15 residues in the CDR3. V shed 4 bases, J shed 6 bases, and the junction held 6 bases outside the gene matches. CDR3 coding DNA: TGCGCCAGCAGCCCTGGGGGACAGGGAGATGAAAAACTGTTTTTT. This sequence encodes CASSPGGQGDEKLFF.

In this sample, this clonotype turned up a few times. CDR3 protein: CASSQEFTGQVKAFF. DNA for the CDR3: TGCGCCAGCAGCCAAGAATTCACAGGGCAGGTAAAGGCTTTCTTT. The rearrangement joins TRBV4-3 to TRBJ1-1; a possible D gene is TRBD1 (6 bases). The length of the CDR3 is 15 residues. V was clipped by 0 bases and J by 11 bases, with 19 bases between them. Germline V gene data show CDR1 as LGHNA and CDR2 as YSLEER.

As concerns this clonotype: An end of the junction does not agree with germline; a read error may underlie this. The V gene is TRBV5-1, the J gene TRBJ2-2; D possibly corresponds to TRBD2 (7 bases). The length of the CDR3 is 18 residues. Germline V gene data show CDR1 as SGHRS and CDR2 as YFSETQ. The CDR3 here is CASSFGLVGGPNNGELFF. The CDR3 nucleotides read TGCGCCAGCAGCTTCGGTCTGGTGGGGGGGCCGAACAACGGGGAGCTGTTTTTT. Supplemented by reference TRBV5-1 and TRBJ2-2, the full variable domain reads KAGVTQTPRYLIKTRGQQVTLSCSPISGHRSVSWYQQTPGQGLQFLFEYFSETQRNKGNFPGRFSGRQFSNSRSEMNVSTLELGDSALYLCASSFGLVGGPNNGELFFGEGSRLTVL.

This clonotype was counted a few times. The genes are TRBV23-1 and TRBJ2-7; 10 bases line up with TRBD1. TRBV23-1 has ORF status, its function being uncertain. CDR3 length equals 14 residues. The J segment lost 3 bases and the V segment lost 6 bases, leaving 5 bases of the junction unmatched. The CDR3 DNA sequence: TGCGCCAGCAGATGGGACAGGGGAGACTACGAGCAGTACTTC. Translation gives CASRWDRGDYEQYF.

Ten or more counts support this clonotype. The chain joins TRBV15 to TRBJ2-5; 7 bases align to TRBD1. The CDR3 contains 14 residues. Per germline, CDR1 LNHNV and CDR2 YYDKDF (reference sequence). The V and J ends lost 2 bases and 4 bases, in that order; junction bases with no gene match: 4. CDR3 coding DNA: TGTGCCACCAGCAGAACAGGGGCCCTAGAGACCCAGTACTTC. Encoded protein: CATSRTGALETQYF.

This sequence joins TRBV18 and TRBJ2-6; D remains ambiguous. This CDR3 spans 14 amino acids. The V gene lost 6 bases and the J gene lost 3 bases, with 9 bases spanning the gap. Germline values: CDR1 KGHSH, CDR2 LQKENI. The CDR3 reads CASSPNSGANVLTF. CDR3 DNA sequence: TGTGCCAGCTCGCCGAACAGTGGGGCCAACGTCCTGACTTTC.

This clonotype has a count of ten or more. The V gene is TRBV29-1, the J gene TRBJ1-1, with 9 bases that match TRBD1. V lost 6 bases to trimming and J lost 4 bases; unmatched junction nucleotides: 9. Germline V CDR1 and CDR2: SQVTM, ANQGSEA. The CDR3 runs 14 residues. Here the CDR3 reads CSVPTPDRGTEAFF. The DNA of the CDR3 is TGCAGCGTCCCCACCCCGGACAGGGGCACTGAAGCTTTCTTT.

This clonotype was observed many times. J is TRBJ2-1 and V is TRBV28; 10 nucleotides match TRBD2. The germline V gene encodes CDR1 MDHEN and CDR2 SYDVKM. Trimming removed 8 bases from V and 2 bases from J; junction bases left unmatched: 6. This CDR3 spans 15 amino acids. The CDR3 is CASLLAGDTYNEQFF. The CDR3 DNA reads TGTGCCAGCCTTCTAGCGGGAGACACCTACAATGAGCAGTTCTTC.

The sample holds many counts of this clonotype. This chain joins TRBV7-9 and TRBJ1-1; unclear D gene. Trimming took off 5 bases at V and 1 base at J, with 14 bases between the two ends. The CDR3 spans 15 residues. Germline V CDR1 and CDR2: SEHNR, FQNEAQ (reference sequence). As DNA, the CDR3 is TGTGCCAGCAGCCGAGGCCACGTAGGGAACACTGAAGCTTTCTTT. This codes for CASSRGHVGNTEAFF.

The rearrangement uses TRBV5-8 and TRBJ2-3; 10 nucleotides agree with TRBD2. The germline V gene encodes CDR1 SGHTS and CDR2 YDEGEE. V lost 0 bases, J lost 3 bases, and 10 bases stayed unmatched. The CDR3 runs 18 residues. The CDR3: CASSLAVLAGGSTDTQYF. The DNA for the CDR3 is TGTGCCAGCAGCTTGGCCGTTTTAGCGGGGGGCTCAACAGATACGCAGTATTTT.

About this clonotype itself: A much larger clone is a single base away; this may be a read error. The rearrangement links TRBV20-1 to TRBJ2-1, with a tentative D call TRBD2 (5 bases). Looked up from germline, CDR1 is DFQATT and CDR2 is SNEGSKA (reference sequence). This CDR3 has 16 residues. The CDR3: CCAINSLRGLHNEQFF. CDR3 in DNA: TGCTGTGCTATTAACTCGCTCCGGGGTCTTCACAATGAGCAGTTCTTC.

This clonotype was seen only a few times. The rearrangement links TRBV18 to TRBJ1-2; TRBD1 agrees at 9 bases. CDR1 is KGHSH, CDR2 LQKENI, per germline. The V gene end was trimmed by 2 bases and the J gene end by 2 bases; junction bases not matched to a gene: 6. CDR3 size: 16 residues. The chain's CDR3 is CASSPKTGGLNYGYTF. Written as DNA, the CDR3 is TGTGCCAGCTCACCAAAGACAGGGGGTCTCAACTATGGCTACACCTTC.

This clonotype was counted ten times or more. The V gene is TRBV12-3 or TRBV12-4, the J gene TRBJ1-1; no clear D. This CDR3 has 13 residues. V gave up 8 bases and J gave up 3 bases, with 13 bases separating them. The CDR3 DNA is TGTGCCAGCGAAGGCGGGGTGTACACTGAAGCTTTCTTT. Protein: CASEGGVYTEAFF.

The V and J genes are TRBV28 and TRBJ2-7, with D possibly being TRBD1 or TRBD2 (5 bases each). CDR1 is MDHEN and CDR2 is SYDVKM in the germline V gene. V gave up 1 base and J gave up 6 bases, with 10 bases separating them. The CDR3 is 13 residues long. The CDR3 protein is CASSLSEGSEQYV. DNA of the CDR3: TGTGCCAGCAGTTTATCTGAGGGGAGCGAGCAGTACGTC.

The V call is TRBV7-4, the J call TRBJ2-1; D gene ambiguous. Between the trimmed V and J ends, which lost 8 bases and 8 bases, there was a span of 7 bases. The length of the CDR3 is 10 residues. The germline gives CDR1 SGHVT, CDR2 SQSDAQ. CDR3 coding DNA: TGTGCCAGCGCGCCCGATGAGCAGTTCTTC. Encoded protein: CASAPDEQFF.

This clonotype has a count of ten or more. The chain is built from TRBV5-1 and TRBJ2-4; weak D call: TRBD1 (5 bases). Germline CDR1 and CDR2: SGHRS and YFSETQ. The germline V and J ends were trimmed by 5 bases and 0 bases, with 12 bases remaining between them. The CDR3 runs 15 residues. The CDR3 nucleotides are TGCGCCAGCAGGGGAACAGGAACAGCCAAAAACATTCAGTACTTC. This sequence encodes CASRGTGTAKNIQYF.

This clonotype has ten or more counts. This rearrangement joins TRBV28 to TRBJ1-5, with 7 bases matching TRBD1. The V gene's germline CDR1 is MDHEN and CDR2 SYDVKM. Trimming cost V 6 bases and J 4 bases; bases outside gene matches: 6. CDR3 length: 14 amino acids. Written as DNA, the CDR3 is TGTGCCAGCAGCCGCATGGGACAGAATCAGCCCCAGCATTTT. Translating it yields CASSRMGQNQPQHF.

The gene calls are TRBV27 and TRBJ2-1; 13 bases are shared with TRBD2. V was pared by 3 bases and J by 0 bases, with 8 bases of the junction left unmatched. The CDR3 contains 19 residues. Germline-derived CDR1 and CDR2 are MNHEY and SMNVEV (reference sequence). Here the CDR3 reads CASSFRGLAGVSSYNEQFF. For the CDR3, the DNA is TGTGCCAGCAGTTTCCGAGGACTAGCGGGGGTCAGCTCCTACAATGAGCAGTTCTTC.

This clonotype was picked up many times. V gene TRBV7-3 combines with J gene TRBJ2-1; 7 nucleotides match TRBD2. Losses at the gene ends were 6 bases for V and 0 bases for J; bases not matched to a gene: 20. The CDR3 has 20 residues. The germline gives CDR1 SGHTA, CDR2 FQGTGA. The CDR3 is CASSPRGVAGHAFSYNEQFF. The CDR3 DNA is TGTGCCAGCAGTCCCCGAGGGGTAGCGGGTCACGCATTCTCCTACAATGAGCAGTTCTTC.

This clonotype was observed at least ten times. This chain uses TRBV7-2 with TRBJ2-7; D may correspond to TRBD1 or TRBD2 (5 bases each). The CDR3 extends over 16 amino acids. The germline gives CDR1 SGHTA, CDR2 FQGNSA. The V and J ends lost 4 bases and 3 bases respectively, with 19 bases between them. The CDR3 sequence is CASSSLLRDGIYEQYF. CDR3 sequence (DNA): TGTGCCAGCAGCTCCCTCCTCCGGGACGGTATCTACGAGCAGTACTTC.

This clonotype showed up many times. This sequence joins TRBV6-1 and TRBJ2-1; 13 nucleotides agree with TRBD2. Germline trimming cut 6 bases from V and 3 bases from J; bases unmatched to any gene: 14. Germline V gene sequence: CDR1 MNHNS, CDR2 SASEGT. The CDR3 totals 19 residues. The CDR3 DNA reads TGTGCCAGCAGGAACCGTCTGACTAGCGGGAGGTCCATCTACAATGAGCAGTTCTTC. This codes for CASRNRLTSGRSIYNEQFF.

This clonotype was seen repeatedly, ten times or more. The chain joins TRBV15 to TRBJ2-5; unclear D gene. The CDR3 has 11 residues. Germline V gene data show CDR1 as LNHNV and CDR2 as YYDKDF (reference sequence). The V and J ends lost 5 bases and 2 bases respectively, with 3 bases between them. The CDR3 region has the DNA TGTGCCACCAGCCATCAAGAGACCCAGTACTTC. Amino acids: CATSHQETQYF. The full variable domain, its missing parts supplied by reference TRBV15 and TRBJ2-5, is DAMVIQNPRYQVTQFGKPVTLSCSQTLNHNVMYWYQQKSSQAPKLLFHYYDKDFNNEADTPDNFQSRRPNTSFCFLDIRSPGLGDTAMYLCATSHQETQYFGPGTRLLVL.